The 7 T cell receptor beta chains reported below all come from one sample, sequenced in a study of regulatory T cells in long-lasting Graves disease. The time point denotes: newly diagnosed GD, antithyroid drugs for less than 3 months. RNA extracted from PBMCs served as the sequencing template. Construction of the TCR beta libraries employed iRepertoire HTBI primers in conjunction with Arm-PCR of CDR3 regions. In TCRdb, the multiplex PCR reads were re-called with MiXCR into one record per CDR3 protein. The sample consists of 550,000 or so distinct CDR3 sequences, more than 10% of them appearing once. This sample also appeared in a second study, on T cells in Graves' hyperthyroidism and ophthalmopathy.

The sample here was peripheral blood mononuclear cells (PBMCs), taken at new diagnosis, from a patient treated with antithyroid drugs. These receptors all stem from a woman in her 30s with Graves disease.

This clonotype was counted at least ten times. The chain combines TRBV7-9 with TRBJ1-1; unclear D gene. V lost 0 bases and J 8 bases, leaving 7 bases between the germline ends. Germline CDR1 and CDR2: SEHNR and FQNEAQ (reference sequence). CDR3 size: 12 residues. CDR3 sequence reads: CASSLAEPEAFF. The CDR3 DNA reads TGTGCCAGCAGCTTAGCGGAACCCGAAGCTTTCTTT.

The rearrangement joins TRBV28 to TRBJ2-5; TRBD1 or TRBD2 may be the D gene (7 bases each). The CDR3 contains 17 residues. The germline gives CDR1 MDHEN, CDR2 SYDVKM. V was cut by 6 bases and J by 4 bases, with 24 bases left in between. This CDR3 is CASSTQRQGGILETQYF. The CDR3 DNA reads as TGTGCCAGCAGCACCCAACGACAGGGAGGGATCCTAGAGACCCAGTACTTC.

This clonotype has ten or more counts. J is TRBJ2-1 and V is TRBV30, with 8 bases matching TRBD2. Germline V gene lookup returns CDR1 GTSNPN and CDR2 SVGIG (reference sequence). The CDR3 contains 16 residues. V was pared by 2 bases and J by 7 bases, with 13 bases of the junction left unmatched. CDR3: CAWSRFSSGRLNEQFF. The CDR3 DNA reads TGTGCCTGGAGTAGGTTCTCGAGCGGGAGACTTAATGAGCAGTTCTTC.

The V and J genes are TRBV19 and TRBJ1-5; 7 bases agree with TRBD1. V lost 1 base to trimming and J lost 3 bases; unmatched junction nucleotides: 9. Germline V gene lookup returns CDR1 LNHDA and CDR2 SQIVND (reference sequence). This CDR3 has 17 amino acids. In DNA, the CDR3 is TGTGCCAGTAGTATAGGAGCTAGGGGGCATCCCAATCAGCCCCAGCATTTT. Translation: CASSIGARGHPNQPQHF.

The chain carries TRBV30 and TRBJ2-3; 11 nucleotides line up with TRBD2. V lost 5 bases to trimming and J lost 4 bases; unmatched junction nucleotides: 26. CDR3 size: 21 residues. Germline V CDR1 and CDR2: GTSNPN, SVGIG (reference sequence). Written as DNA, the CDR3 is TGTGCCTGGGAGAACTATCTGGGGCTAGCGGGAGGACCAGTTCGGGCAGATACGCAGTATTTT. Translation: CAWENYLGLAGGPVRADTQYF.

The CDR3 here is CASTGAWGVYNEQFF. For the CDR3, the DNA is TGTGCCAGCACGGGGGCCTGGGGGGTTTACAATGAGCAGTTCTTC. The rearrangement joins TRBV28 to TRBJ2-1, with D perhaps assigned TRBD1 or TRBD2 (6 bases each). The ends were cut back, 7 bases at V and 4 bases at J, with 17 bases in the middle. The CDR3 is made up of 15 amino acids. Germline values: CDR1 MDHEN, CDR2 SYDVKM.

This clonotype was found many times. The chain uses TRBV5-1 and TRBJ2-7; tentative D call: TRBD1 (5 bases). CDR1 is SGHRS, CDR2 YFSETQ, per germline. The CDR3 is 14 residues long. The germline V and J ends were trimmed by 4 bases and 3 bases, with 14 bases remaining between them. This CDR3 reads CASSLWTTRYEQYF. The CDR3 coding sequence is TGCGCCAGCAGCCTTTGGACAACTCGCTACGAGCAGTACTTC.